These 14 T cell receptor beta chains were all obtained from the same sample, sequenced in a study of cytomegalovirus exposure and HLA in healthy donors. Researchers ran the PCR with 60 Vbeta and 13 Jbeta primers. Profiling relied on immunoSEQ multiplex PCR, and the TCRdb table lists in-frame clones only, not all of them. The sample consists of approximately 140,000 clones, 83% of them appearing once. Sequencing was done on a sample of PBMCs. The receptors were gathered from a girl aged 2-10 years in good health and CMV-seronegative.

The chain has TRBV19 and TRBJ1-1; possibly TRBD1 for D (5 bases). The CDR3 loop spans 13 amino acids. Trimming cost V 5 bases and J 4 bases, with 11 bases left between them. Looked up from germline, CDR1 is LNHDA and CDR2 is SQIVND (reference sequence). The CDR3 sequence: CASSEQASTEAFF. The CDR3 region has the DNA TGTGCCAGTAGTGAACAGGCGAGCACTGAAGCTTTCTTT.

The rearrangement links TRBV4-2 to TRBJ2-1; D is possibly TRBD1 (5 bases). The CDR3 has 18 amino acids. V was shortened by 0 bases and J by 0 bases, with 15 bases between the two germline ends. Looked up from germline, CDR1 is LGHNA and CDR2 is YNFKEQ. The CDR3 loop reads CASSQDLLGRGSYNEQFF. In DNA form, the CDR3 reads TGTGCCAGCAGCCAAGATCTTTTAGGAAGGGGCTCCTACAATGAGCAGTTCTTC.

The chain combines TRBV5-1 with TRBJ2-7; 12 bases line up with TRBD2. V lost 0 bases to trimming and J lost 10 bases; unmatched junction nucleotides: 11. In germline, CDR1 is SGHRS, CDR2 YFSETQ. The CDR3 is made up of 16 amino acids. The CDR3 DNA follows: TGCGCCAGCAGCTTGGGACTAGCGGGGGTCCCTGAAGAACAGTACTTC. Translating it yields CASSLGLAGVPEEQYF.

Here the CDR3 reads CASSPTGRTQYF. CDR3 sequence (DNA): TGCGCCAGCAGCCCCACTGGGAGAACGCAGTATTTT. This rearrangement joins TRBV4-1 to TRBJ2-3, with TRBD2 as a possible D gene (5 bases). Per the germline V gene, CDR1 is MGHRA and CDR2 is YSYEKL. V was trimmed by 4 bases and J by 9 bases, leaving 11 bases between them. The CDR3 consists of 12 residues.

This chain uses TRBV6-6 with TRBJ2-7, with 10 bases lining up with TRBD2. The CDR3 is made up of 15 amino acids. Germline CDR1 and CDR2: MNHNY and SVGAGI (reference sequence). Losses at the gene ends were 2 bases for V and 5 bases for J; bases not matched to a gene: 6. The CDR3 coding sequence is TGTGCCAGCAGTTACCAGCCTAGCGGGAGCAACGAGCAGTACTTC. It codes for CASSYQPSGSNEQYF.

This chain joins TRBV5-6 and TRBJ1-2; a possible D gene is TRBD1 (6 bases). The length of the CDR3 is 12 residues. Germline V gene sequence: CDR1 SGHDT, CDR2 YYEEEE. V was shortened by 3 bases and J by 6 bases, with 9 bases between the two germline ends. The CDR3 DNA follows: TGTGCCAGCAGCTCACAGGGTCATGGCTACACCTTC. It encodes CASSSQGHGYTF.

This chain links TRBV29-1 with TRBJ1-2; D remains ambiguous. V was pared by 6 bases and J by 3 bases, with 17 bases between. Germline loops: CDR1 SQVTM, CDR2 ANQGSEA. This CDR3 region has 14 residues. As DNA, the CDR3 is TGCAGCGTCCTCGGCGGCTCGTCGGACTATGGCTACACCTTC. Amino acids: CSVLGGSSDYGYTF.

This chain uses TRBV7-2 with TRBJ2-7; D is uncertain. The CDR3 spans 15 residues. V shed 3 bases and J shed 3 bases, with 15 bases lying between them. CDR1 and CDR2 from the germline V gene are SGHTA and FQGNSA. The DNA for the CDR3 is TGTGCCAGCAGCTTGTCCGTCTCGTCTTACTACGAGCAGTACTTC. This encodes CASSLSVSSYYEQYF.

The CDR3 sequence: CASGLDYYNEQFF. CDR3 nucleotide sequence: TGTGCCAGCGGACTAGACTATTACAATGAGCAGTTCTTC. The chain carries TRBV19 and TRBJ2-1, with 7 bases identical to TRBD2. This CDR3 comprises 13 residues. Germline V gene sequence: CDR1 LNHDA, CDR2 SQIVND (reference sequence). The ends lost 9 bases at V and 4 bases at J; junction bases unmatched: 6.

The chain joins TRBV27 to TRBJ1-5; 8 bases are a match to TRBD1. Looked up from germline, CDR1 is MNHEY and CDR2 is SMNVEV (reference sequence). The CDR3 extends over 14 amino acids. V shed 4 bases, J shed 2 bases, and the junction held 1 base outside the gene matches. As DNA, the CDR3 is TGTGCCAGCAGTTCAGGGGGCGGCAATCAGCCCCAGCATTTT. Protein sequence: CASSSGGGNQPQHF.

This chain connects TRBV5-6 to TRBJ2-1; weak D call: TRBD1 (7 bases). This CDR3 is 17 amino acids long. The V gene lost 3 bases and the J gene lost 2 bases, with 18 bases spanning the gap. Germline assignment: CDR1 SGHDT and CDR2 YYEEEE. CDR3 protein: CASSSYRGLDPYNEQFF. DNA of the CDR3: TGTGCCAGCAGCTCATACAGGGGACTTGATCCCTACAATGAGCAGTTCTTC.

This sequence joins TRBV28 and TRBJ2-3; 7 positions match TRBD1. Germline V gives CDR1 MDHEN, CDR2 SYDVKM. The J segment lost 0 bases and the V segment lost 7 bases, leaving 4 bases of the junction unmatched. The CDR3 covers 14 residues. In nucleotides, the CDR3 is TGTGCCAGCACTGGACAGGCTAGCACAGATACGCAGTATTTT. This codes for CASTGQASTDTQYF.

The CDR3 reads CASSETGTRNEKLFF. The DNA for the CDR3 is TGTGCCAGCAGCGAAACCGGGACAAGGAATGAAAAACTGTTTTTT. The J gene is TRBJ1-4, the V gene TRBV28, with D possibly being TRBD1 (6 bases). Trimming pared 6 bases from V and 5 bases from J, leaving 16 bases between. CDR3 size: 15 residues. CDR1 is MDHEN, CDR2 SYDVKM, per germline.

The chain couples TRBV23-1 to TRBJ1-6, with 7 nucleotides matching TRBD1. TRBV23-1 is an ORF, with its function uncertain. The V gene end was trimmed by 8 bases and the J gene end by 10 bases; junction bases not matched to a gene: 11. The CDR3 length is 14 residues. The CDR3 is CASDIDRVGSPLHF. Written as DNA, the CDR3 is TGCGCCAGCGACATCGACAGGGTTGGATCACCCCTCCACTTT.